These 18 T cell receptor beta chains share one sample of origin, sequenced in a study of shared clonotypes between healthy human individuals. The repertoire was sequenced with immunoSEQ multiplex PCR; TCRdb's copy has only in-frame clones and lacks some. The sample lists 90,000 to 100,000 clones, roughly half occurring once. The sequencing input was PBMCs. The receptors were gathered from a woman aged 40 to 49 in good health. Some clones in this sample may be carry-over from other donors' samples.

This chain links TRBV9 with TRBJ2-2; TRBD2 agrees at 8 bases. Germline values: CDR1 SGDLS, CDR2 YYNGEE. Unmatched junction bases numbered 6, after V lost 6 bases and J lost 5 bases. CDR3 length: 14 amino acids. The CDR3 protein is CASNRAGGTGELFF. The CDR3 region has the DNA TGTGCCAGCAATCGGGCGGGAGGTACCGGGGAGCTGTTTTTT.

This clone was recorded many times. A read error may account for a junction end that differs from germline. The V call is TRBV7-2, the J call TRBJ1-6; the D gene is possibly TRBD1 (5 bases). From germline, CDR1 is SGHTA and CDR2 FQGNSA. The CDR3 contains 14 residues. CDR3 in DNA: TGTGCCATCAGCTTCGGGACGGTTAATTCACCCCTCCACTTT. It encodes CAISFGTVNSPLHF.

The J gene is TRBJ1-1, the V gene TRBV5-8; D call uncertain. CDR1 and CDR2 from the germline V gene are SGHTS and YDEGEE. V gave up 5 bases and J gave up 5 bases, with 13 bases separating them. This CDR3 has 13 amino acids. CDR3 residues: CASRMKGSTEAFF. DNA of the CDR3: TGTGCCAGCAGAATGAAGGGTAGTACTGAAGCTTTCTTT.

The chain couples TRBV2 to TRBJ2-1; 7 bases are a match to TRBD2. The CDR3 spans 13 residues. J lost 7 bases, V lost 6 bases, and 6 bases had no gene match. Per germline, CDR1 SNHLY and CDR2 FYNNEI. The CDR3 nucleotides read TGTGCCAGCAGGGGAGGGGCCTCGAATGAGCAGTTCTTC. It is translated as CASRGGASNEQFF. Filled out from reference TRBV2 and TRBJ2-1, the complete variable domain reads EPEVTQTPSHQVTQMGQEVILRCVPISNHLYFYWYRQILGQKVEFLVSFYNNEISEKSEIFDDQFSVERPDGSNFTLKIRSTKLEDSAMYFCASRGGASNEQFFGPGTRLTVL.

Turning to this clone: A single base is all that separates this from a far larger clone, so a read error is likely. The V call is TRBV30, the J call TRBJ1-1; D unclear. The CDR3 has 14 residues. CDR1 is GTSNPN, CDR2 SVGIG, per germline (reference sequence). This chain's CDR3 is CAWGVTEMNTEAFF. CDR3 bases: TGTGCCTGGGGTGTAACGGAGATGAACACTGAAGCTTTCTTT.

This clone was seen at least ten times. V gene TRBV19 combines with J gene TRBJ1-5; D is possibly TRBD1 (5 bases). The V gene lost 3 bases and the J gene lost 2 bases, with 11 bases spanning the gap. The CDR3 totals 15 residues. Per the germline V gene, CDR1 is LNHDA and CDR2 is SQIVND (reference sequence). The CDR3 nucleotides are TGTGCCAGTAGTATCCAGGGTACGGGCAATCAGCCCCAGCATTTT. Translating it yields CASSIQGTGNQPQHF. Variable domain in full (rest from reference TRBV19 and TRBJ1-5): DGGITQSPKYLFRKEGQNVTLSCEQNLNHDAMYWYRQDPGQGLRLIYYSQIVNDFQKGDIAEGYSVSREKKESFPLTVTSAQKNPTAFYLCASSIQGTGNQPQHFGDGTRLSIL.

This chain links TRBV5-1 with TRBJ2-7; D is perhaps TRBD1 (6 bases). Trimming stripped 5 bases from V and 2 bases from J, with 11 bases between. The CDR3 is 13 residues long. Germline CDR1 SGHRS, CDR2 YFSETQ. CDR3 residues: CASRQGEPYEQYF. In DNA, the CDR3 is TGCGCCAGCAGACAGGGAGAACCCTACGAGCAGTACTTC.

The chain recombines TRBV7-3 with TRBJ1-1; 10 bases match TRBD1. V gave up 4 bases and J gave up 5 bases; unmatched junction bases: 7. The CDR3 sequence is 15 residues long. CDR1 is SGHTA, CDR2 FQGTGA, per germline. The CDR3 loop is CASSSGQGRGTEAFF. DNA of the CDR3: TGTGCCAGCAGCTCGGGACAGGGGCGCGGAACTGAAGCTTTCTTT.

This clone was seen only a few times. The J gene is TRBJ2-1, the V gene TRBV5-1; 13 positions agree with TRBD2. CDR1 and CDR2 (germline): SGHRS, YFSETQ. This CDR3 is built from 15 residues. V shed 4 bases and J 8 bases; nucleotides not matched to a gene: 6. CDR3 loop: CASSLGLAGTDEQFF. The DNA for the CDR3 is TGCGCCAGCAGCCTGGGACTAGCGGGAACGGATGAGCAGTTCTTC.

In its sample, this clone was seen a few times. The CDR3 sequence: CASSDGRATDTQYF. The CDR3 nucleotides are TGTGCCAGCAGTGACGGGAGGGCCACAGATACGCAGTATTTT. The chain carries TRBV6-4 and TRBJ2-3; 7 positions agree with TRBD2. The CDR3 loop spans 14 amino acids. Germline lookup yields CDR1 MRHNA and CDR2 SNTAGT. Trimming removed 2 bases from V and 2 bases from J; junction bases left unmatched: 1.

This chain connects TRBV29-1 to TRBJ2-1; 9 bases map to TRBD2. Germline V CDR1 and CDR2: SQVTM, ANQGSEA. With V trimmed by 4 bases and J by 0 bases, 13 bases remained unmatched. This CDR3 has 18 amino acids. CDR3 nucleotides: TGCAGCGTTGTTTTGCGGGAGGGCCGCGGTAGCTCCTACAATGAGCAGTTCTTC. Translated: CSVVLREGRGSSYNEQFF.

The chain links TRBV4-1 to TRBJ1-5; D not resolved. The ends were cut back, 3 bases at V and 3 bases at J, with 12 bases in the middle. The CDR3 extends over 15 amino acids. CDR1 MGHRA and CDR2 YSYEKL come from the germline V gene. The DNA for the CDR3 is TGCGCCAGCAGCCAGAATCCGGGCCCCAATCAGCCCCAGCATTTT. This codes for CASSQNPGPNQPQHF.

This clone was picked up many times. Other DNA variants within this sample encode the same CDR3. J is TRBJ2-5 and V is TRBV30; the D gene is possibly TRBD2 (6 bases). The CDR3 contains 12 residues. V lost 0 bases to trimming and J lost 7 bases, with 9 bases between them. CDR1 is GTSNPN and CDR2 is SVGIG in the germline V gene (reference sequence). CDR3 sequence reads: CAWSVLAGTQYF. Here the CDR3 DNA reads TGTGCCTGGAGTGTACTAGCTGGGACCCAGTACTTC. Full variable domain (missing parts from reference TRBV30 and TRBJ2-5): SQTIHQWPATLVQPVGSPLSLECTVEGTSNPNLYWYRQAAGRGLQLLFYSVGIGQISSEVPQNLSASRPQDRQFILSSKKLLLSDSGFYLCAWSVLAGTQYFGPGTRLLVL.

Many counts were recorded for this clone. J is TRBJ1-4 and V is TRBV30; a weak D match, TRBD1 (6 bases). This CDR3 spans 13 amino acids. V was pared by 2 bases and J by 8 bases, with 12 bases between. Germline V gene lookup returns CDR1 GTSNPN and CDR2 SVGIG (reference sequence). CDR3 in amino acids: CAWSRQGSEKLFF. In DNA form, the CDR3 reads TGTGCCTGGAGTAGGCAGGGGAGCGAAAAACTGTTTTTT.

J is TRBJ1-2 and V is TRBV28, with D possibly being TRBD1 (5 bases). CDR1 is MDHEN, CDR2 SYDVKM, per germline. The CDR3 is 13 residues long. Trimming removed 5 bases from V and 8 bases from J, with 15 bases in between. CDR3 DNA: TGTGCCAGCAGTCTAGCCAGGGAGAGGGGCTACACCTTC. Translated: CASSLARERGYTF.

In its sample, this clone was seen a few times. The chain has TRBV20-1 and TRBJ2-7; D not certain. V was clipped by 6 bases and J by 3 bases, with 9 bases between them. This CDR3 is 11 amino acids long. The germline V gene has CDR1 DFQATT and CDR2 SNEGSKA (reference sequence). CDR3 sequence (DNA): TGCAGTGCAGGGTTAGGCTACGAGCAGTACTTC. Translation gives CSAGLGYEQYF.

As for this clone: A much larger clone differs from this one at a single base, so this may be a read error. This chain links TRBV27 with TRBJ2-7, with 8 bases fitting TRBD2. This CDR3 is built from 16 residues. Germline V gene data show CDR1 as MNHEY and CDR2 as SMNVEV (reference sequence). CDR3 sequence (DNA): TGTGCCAGCAGTTTATTGGGACGGGAGGGCCGCTACGAGCGGTACTTC. It encodes CASSLLGREGRYERYF.

This sequence joins TRBV30 and TRBJ2-3; TRBD2 aligns across 7 bases. The V segment lost 1 base and the J segment 2 bases; nucleotides outside the gene matches: 6. Per germline, CDR1 GTSNPN and CDR2 SVGIG (reference sequence). This CDR3 is 15 amino acids long. CDR3 in DNA: TGTGCCTGGAGTGGAGGCGGGAGCCACACAGATACGCAGTATTTT. It codes for CAWSGGGSHTDTQYF.